A single sample is the source of the 26 T cell receptor beta chains below, sequenced in a study of blood T cell repertoires in COVID-19 (dated by TCRdb to about 2020). The library was generated by the immunoSEQ multiplex PCR assay. The immuneACCESS repertoire file appears here via TCRdb, limited to in-frame rearrangements. These files lack a portion of the clones; in checked studies, under half of the deficit traces to unresolved V genes, and the cause of the others is not known. The sample includes just over 300,000 clones, with about 90% observed a single time. The ten largest account for around 4.5% of the sample. Sequencing was done on a sample of PBMCs or T cells enriched from blood (not recorded which). Source of these receptors: a young woman with acute COVID-19.

The chain couples TRBV13 to TRBJ2-7; D might be TRBD1 (6 bases). V was pared by 4 bases and J by 8 bases, with 21 bases between. The CDR3 is 15 residues long. Germline values: CDR1 PRHDT, CDR2 FYEKMQ (reference sequence). Here the CDR3 DNA reads TGTGCCAGCAGCTATGGGGGCCAGCAGAGCTGGCAGCAGTACTTC. Protein product: CASSYGGQQSWQQYF.

The CDR3 nucleotides read TGTGCCAGCAGGACGGAGCCTAATGAAAAACTGTTTTTT. Its translation: CASRTEPNEKLFF. V usage is TRBV6-5 and J usage is TRBJ1-4; no definite D call. The CDR3 totals 13 residues. Trimming pared 6 bases from V and 3 bases from J, leaving 8 bases between. The germline gives CDR1 MNHEY, CDR2 SVGAGI.

The CDR3 protein is CASSEGQAAGSGNTIYF. In nucleotides, the CDR3 is TGCGCCAGCAGCGAGGGACAGGCCGCCGGCTCTGGAAACACCATATATTTT. This chain uses TRBV5-1 with TRBJ1-3; the match to TRBD1 covers 8 bases. V shed 4 bases and J 0 bases; nucleotides not matched to a gene: 9. Germline V CDR1 and CDR2: SGHRS, YFSETQ. This CDR3 spans 17 amino acids.

The rearrangement uses TRBV5-1 and TRBJ2-2; D is undetermined. V gave up 4 bases and J gave up 5 bases, with 9 bases separating them. CDR3 size: 13 residues. CDR1 and CDR2 from the germline V gene are SGHRS and YFSETQ. CDR3 protein: CASSGGVTGELFF. The CDR3 DNA sequence: TGCGCCAGCAGCGGCGGTGTAACCGGGGAGCTGTTTTTT.

The chain employs TRBV7-9 and TRBJ1-4, with TRBD1 as a possible D gene (5 bases). Trimming removed 3 bases from V and 5 bases from J, with 7 bases in between. CDR3 size: 13 residues. From germline, CDR1 is SEHNR and CDR2 FQNEAQ (reference sequence). CDR3 bases: TGTGCCAGCAGCTTGTACAGGAATGAAAAACTGTTTTTT. Translating gives CASSLYRNEKLFF.

The CDR3 DNA reads as TGTGCCAGCAGCTTCCCACAGGGGCCGGCAACTAATGAAAAACTGTTTTTT. Protein sequence: CASSFPQGPATNEKLFF. This rearrangement joins TRBV7-3 to TRBJ1-4, with 7 bases matching TRBD1. Losses at the gene ends were 3 bases for V and 0 bases for J; bases not matched to a gene: 7. There are 17 residues in the CDR3. Germline V CDR1 and CDR2: SGHTA, FQGTGA.

In the case of this clone: Additional DNA sequences in this sample encode the identical CDR3. The rearrangement links TRBV28 to TRBJ2-7; 8 nucleotides match TRBD2. The CDR3 runs to 14 residues. CDR1 is MDHEN, CDR2 SYDVKM, per germline. Trimming cost V 7 bases and J 0 bases; bases outside gene matches: 5. CDR3 coding DNA: TGTGCCAGCACGACGGGAGGGAGCTCCTACGAGCAGTACTTC. Protein sequence: CASTTGGSSYEQYF.

The V and J genes are TRBV5-1 and TRBJ2-3; 12 bases line up with TRBD2. Germline CDR1 SGHRS, CDR2 YFSETQ. With V trimmed by 1 base and J by 8 bases, 8 bases remained unmatched. The CDR3 loop spans 16 amino acids. The DNA of the CDR3 is TGCGCCAGCAGCTTGAATCGACTAGCGGGAGTGCCTACGCAGTATTTT. Protein: CASSLNRLAGVPTQYF.

The chain uses TRBV9 and TRBJ2-5; 9 positions match TRBD1. The germline V gene has CDR1 SGDLS and CDR2 YYNGEE. The CDR3 totals 16 residues. V trimming: 3 bases; J trimming: 4 bases; junction bases outside the gene matches: 10. This CDR3 is CASSEYGTGLGETQYF. Here the CDR3 DNA reads TGTGCCAGCAGCGAATACGGGACAGGGTTGGGAGAGACCCAGTACTTC.

The rearrangement links TRBV19 to TRBJ1-4; 9 bases line up with TRBD1. This CDR3 contains 15 residues. Per germline, CDR1 LNHDA and CDR2 SQIVND (reference sequence). The V and J ends lost 5 bases and 8 bases, in that order; junction bases with no gene match: 9. CDR3 amino acids: CASSGLGQGEEKLFF. The CDR3 DNA sequence: TGTGCCAGTAGTGGCCTGGGACAGGGTGAAGAAAAACTGTTTTTT.

The chain has TRBV18 and TRBJ1-2; 9 nucleotides line up with TRBD1. V gave up 3 bases and J gave up 4 bases; unmatched junction bases: 9. Germline V CDR1 and CDR2: KGHSH, LQKENI. CDR3 length equals 16 residues. The CDR3 reads CASSPETPGQGYGYTF. Here the CDR3 DNA reads TGTGCCAGCTCACCCGAAACTCCGGGACAGGGCTATGGCTACACCTTC.

This chain connects TRBV27 to TRBJ1-1, with 9 bases matching TRBD1. Germline V gene data show CDR1 as MNHEY and CDR2 as SMNVEV (reference sequence). With V trimmed by 6 bases and J by 4 bases, 6 bases remained unmatched. This CDR3 has 14 amino acids. The CDR3: CASSRGTGSTEAFF. The CDR3 nucleotides read TGTGCCAGCAGCCGAGGGACAGGGAGCACTGAAGCTTTCTTT.

The chain is built from TRBV7-6 and TRBJ2-2; a possible D gene is TRBD1 (6 bases). The CDR3 runs 15 residues. Germline V gene sequence: CDR1 SGHVS, CDR2 FNYEAQ. Trimming removed 1 base from V and 2 bases from J, with 8 bases in between. CDR3 DNA: TGTGCCAGCAGCTTAGGACAGGTTAACACCGGGGAGCTGTTTTTT. This translates into CASSLGQVNTGELFF.

The chain joins TRBV7-9 to TRBJ1-4, with 9 bases lining up with TRBD1. The V and J ends lost 3 bases and 4 bases, in that order; junction bases with no gene match: 6. This CDR3 is 16 amino acids long. Germline V gene sequence: CDR1 SEHNR, CDR2 FQNEAQ (reference sequence). CDR3 DNA sequence: TGTGCCAGCAGCTTGGGGACAGGGCATGATAATGAAAAACTGTTTTTT. This gives the protein CASSLGTGHDNEKLFF.

The chain employs TRBV29-1 and TRBJ1-2; TRBD1 might be the D (5 bases). Germline values: CDR1 SQVTM, CDR2 ANQGSEA. V lost 2 bases and J lost 8, with 21 bases in between. This CDR3 has 15 amino acids. The DNA of the CDR3 is TGCAGCGTTGAATCTCAGGGACTCATCGTTCGGGGCTACACCTTC. It translates to CSVESQGLIVRGYTF.

This clone came up a few times. V gene TRBV7-9 combines with J gene TRBJ1-2; 7 positions match TRBD1. Germline CDR1 reads SEHNR; CDR2 reads FQNEAQ (reference sequence). V was clipped by 4 bases and J by 2 bases; unmatched bases: 7. CDR3 length equals 15 residues. CDR3 DNA: TGTGCCAGCAGCTCTAGACAGGGATTAAACTATGGCTACACCTTC. This translates into CASSSRQGLNYGYTF.

The rearrangement uses TRBV28 and TRBJ2-2; D possibly corresponds to TRBD1 (6 bases). Trimming took off 2 bases at V and 0 bases at J, with 7 bases between the two ends. The CDR3 totals 15 residues. The germline gives CDR1 MDHEN, CDR2 SYDVKM. Here the CDR3 DNA reads TGTGCCAGCAGTTTAGGGGGCACGAACACCGGGGAGCTGTTTTTT. Its translation is CASSLGGTNTGELFF.

This chain uses TRBV28 with TRBJ2-1; TRBD1 matches 9 bases. The CDR3 consists of 15 residues. The germline CDR1 and CDR2 sequences are MDHEN and SYDVKM. Losses at the gene ends were 2 bases for V and 4 bases for J; bases not matched to a gene: 3. The CDR3 nucleotides are TGTGCCAGCAGTTTAGAAGGGACAGGGTACAATGAGCAGTTCTTC. Translation gives CASSLEGTGYNEQFF. The complete variable domain, with remaining parts taken from reference TRBV28 and TRBJ2-1, reads DVKVTQSSRYLVKRTGEKVFLECVQDMDHENMFWYRQDPGLGLRLIYFSYDVKMKEKGDIPEGYSVSREKKERFSLILESASTNQTSMYLCASSLEGTGYNEQFFGPGTRLTVL.

This rearrangement joins TRBV5-4 to TRBJ1-3, with D possibly being TRBD1 (5 bases). There are 16 residues in the CDR3. Germline CDR1 reads SGHNT; CDR2 reads YYREEE (reference sequence). V dropped 0 bases and J dropped 0 bases, with 10 bases sitting between them. In DNA form, the CDR3 reads TGTGCCAGCAGCTTGGGCGGGGCTAACTCTGGAAACACCATATATTTT. Translated: CASSLGGANSGNTIYF. Filled out from reference TRBV5-4 and TRBJ1-3, the complete variable domain reads ETGVTQSPTHLIKTRGQQVTLRCSSQSGHNTVSWYQQALGQGPQFIFQYYREEENGRGNFPPRFSGLQFPNYSSELNVNALELDDSALYLCASSLGGANSGNTIYFGEGSWLTVV.

The V call is TRBV28, the J call TRBJ1-2; 8 bases align to TRBD1. V lost 2 bases to trimming and J lost 8 bases; unmatched junction nucleotides: 13. CDR1 is MDHEN, CDR2 SYDVKM, per germline. The CDR3 runs 16 residues. The CDR3 DNA sequence: TGTGCCAGCAGTTTAGCGAGGACAGGGAACTTTTGGGGCTACACCTTC. This translates into CASSLARTGNFWGYTF.

The chain joins TRBV19 to TRBJ1-5, with D tentatively TRBD1 (6 bases). Trimming cost V 0 bases and J 1 base, with 16 bases left between them. This CDR3 has 18 residues. Germline values: CDR1 LNHDA, CDR2 SQIVND (reference sequence). CDR3: CASSIDLSGHQSNQPQHF. CDR3 DNA sequence: TGTGCCAGTAGTATAGACCTCTCGGGACACCAAAGCAATCAGCCCCAGCATTTT.

The chain carries TRBV10-3 and TRBJ2-7; 7 bases align to TRBD1. The germline V gene has CDR1 ENHRY and CDR2 SYGVKD. The CDR3 sequence is 13 residues long. Losses at the gene ends were 6 bases for V and 5 bases for J; bases not matched to a gene: 7. Here the CDR3 DNA reads TGTGCCATCAGGGCGACAGGGAGCAACGAGCAGTACTTC. As protein: CAIRATGSNEQYF.

This chain uses TRBV6-1 with TRBJ2-3; the match to TRBD2 covers 14 bases. The germline V gene encodes CDR1 MNHNS and CDR2 SASEGT. V was clipped by 4 bases and J by 5 bases; unmatched bases: 11. The CDR3 has 18 amino acids. CDR3 amino acids: CASSGSTSGRAALDTQYF. The CDR3 nucleotides read TGTGCCAGCAGTGGGTCGACTAGCGGGAGGGCGGCCCTAGATACGCAGTATTTT.

The chain joins TRBV18 to TRBJ1-2; 8 bases are a match to TRBD1. This CDR3 has 17 amino acids. The V gene's germline CDR1 is KGHSH and CDR2 LQKENI. J was trimmed by 3 bases and V by 1 base; bases with no gene match: 10. The CDR3 protein is CASSPQDRVNRDYGYTF. As DNA, the CDR3 is TGTGCCAGCTCACCACAGGACAGGGTTAATCGGGACTATGGCTACACCTTC.

The J gene is TRBJ1-1, the V gene TRBV11-2; 11 bases are a match to TRBD1. Germline CDR1 SGHAT, CDR2 FQNNGV. With 5 bases clipped from V and 5 bases from J, the junction kept 13 bases outside the gene matches. This CDR3 has 17 amino acids. The CDR3 DNA reads TGTGCCAGCAGCCGAATCGGACAGGGGGCAAGCCTTACTGAAGCTTTCTTT. This codes for CASSRIGQGASLTEAFF.

The chain carries TRBV6-1 and TRBJ2-7; D remains ambiguous. V was pared by 2 bases and J by 3 bases, with 8 bases between. The V gene's germline CDR1 is MNHNS and CDR2 SASEGT. The CDR3 contains 13 residues. CDR3 residues: CASSEWQDYEQYF. CDR3 DNA: TGTGCCAGCAGTGAATGGCAGGACTACGAGCAGTACTTC.